This T cell receptor (beta chain) was observed in a study of blood T cell repertoires in COVID-19. Sequencing used immunoSEQ multiplex PCR; TCRdb keeps in-frame clones, though not all of them. Of more than 35,000 clones in the sample, nearly 90% were seen once. The CDR3 spans 15 residues. The germline gives CDR1 MNHNY, CDR2 SVGAGI (reference sequence). V lost 2 bases and J 2 bases, leaving 10 bases between the germline ends. The receptor was isolated from a man in his fifties or sixties with active COVID-19. This sequence joins TRBV6-6 and TRBJ2-1; D possibly corresponds to TRBD2 (6 bases). The sample was peripheral blood. CDR3 protein: CASSYGGITYNEQFF. The CDR3 DNA reads TGTGCCAGCAGTTACGGGGGGATAACCTACAATGAGCAGTTCTTC.